This T cell receptor beta chain was recovered during a study of control samples from healthy donors and cancer patients (TCRdb year 2020). About this clone: Its antigen has not been determined. No base qualities exist here, and no much larger clone lies one base off it.

The library came from the immunoSEQ multiplex PCR assay. TCRdb retrieved this table from immuneACCESS and kept in-frame rearrangements only. Not all clones are present; in checked studies, unresolved V genes account for under half, and no reason is known for the remainder. The sample contains about 98,000 clones, approximately 82% of them found a single time. The ten largest clonotypes hold roughly 2% of the sample. This clonotype originated in a man in his 60s in good health. The sample taken for sequencing was blood.

The sequenced DNA: TGTGCCAGCAGTTCCCCCGGACAGGGTAGGAGCAATCAGCCCCAGCATTTT. Its protein reads: CASSSPGQGRSNQPQHF. The sequence is built from TRBV28 and TRBJ1-5; 8 bases in the middle match TRBD1. The CDR3, from cysteine to phenylalanine, totals 17 residues. The kept DNA is CDR3 alone, 51 bases in frame from the first base. Trimming leaves V shorter by 4 bases and J shorter by 1 base, with the junction holding 9 bases beyond the gene matches. Reading the germline V gene gives CDR1 MDHEN and CDR2 SYDVKM. With the portions outside the CDR3 filled from the reference TRBV28 and TRBJ1-5 genes, the complete variable region becomes DVKVTQSSRYLVKRTGEKVFLECVQDMDHENMFWYRQDPGLGLRLIYFSYDVKMKEKGDIPEGYSVSREKKERFSLILESASTNQTSMYLCASSSPGQGRSNQPQHFGDGTRLSIL.